A single sample is the source of the 20 T cell receptor beta chains below, sequenced in a study of cytomegalovirus exposure and HLA in healthy donors. With 60 Vbeta and 13 Jbeta primers, the PCR was carried out. Sequenced by immunoSEQ multiplex PCR; TCRdb stores in-frame clones only, minus some. This table holds about 73,000 clones, roughly four fifths found once. Material for sequencing was PBMCs. All receptors come from a man aged 65 to 79 in good health and CMV-seronegative.

The rearrangement uses TRBV5-1 and TRBJ2-7; weak D call: TRBD2 (6 bases). Trimming took 4 bases from V and 1 from J, leaving 15 bases between them. Germline CDR1 reads SGHRS; CDR2 reads YFSETQ. The CDR3 has 15 residues. CDR3 bases: TGCGCCAGCAGCCGGGGGACGGCCCAGTCCTACGAGCAGTACTTC. This sequence encodes CASSRGTAQSYEQYF.

This chain uses TRBV16 with TRBJ1-1; no clear D gene. The CDR3 totals 13 residues. Trimming stripped 1 base from V and 5 bases from J, with 8 bases between. Germline loops: CDR1 KGHSY, CDR2 FQNENV. CDR3 DNA: TGTGCCAGCAGCCAATTAGAGGGAACTGAAGCTTTCTTT. Translation: CASSQLEGTEAFF.

This chain uses TRBV7-9 with TRBJ1-6; 8 bases agree with TRBD1. The V and J ends lost 4 bases and 13 bases, in that order; junction bases with no gene match: 6. The CDR3 covers 13 residues. Germline V lookup: CDR1 SEHNR, CDR2 FQNEAQ (reference sequence). The CDR3 bases are TGTGCCAGCAGCTCTGGACAGGGTTCGCCCCTCCACTTT. It translates to CASSSGQGSPLHF.

The chain employs TRBV4-1 and TRBJ2-3; D remains ambiguous. Germline values: CDR1 MGHRA, CDR2 YSYEKL. This CDR3 comprises 18 residues. The V end lost 0 bases, the J end lost 4 bases, and 20 bases lay between the germline ends. Here the CDR3 DNA reads TGCGCCAGCAGCCAAGACCCCCGAGCCCGTCCATTAGCAGATACGCAGTATTTT. It is translated as CASSQDPRARPLADTQYF.

CDR3 protein: CASSLRRGGYEQYF. The CDR3 bases are TGCGCCAGCAGCCTCCGGAGGGGGGGGTACGAGCAGTACTTC. The chain has TRBV5-1 and TRBJ2-7; D perhaps matches TRBD2 (7 bases). This CDR3 region has 14 residues. Germline CDR1 SGHRS, CDR2 YFSETQ. The V gene lost 4 bases and the J gene lost 4 bases, with 15 bases spanning the gap.

This clone appeared a few times. The chain is built from TRBV7-9 and TRBJ2-3, with 10 nucleotides matching TRBD2. Germline lookup yields CDR1 SEHNR and CDR2 FQNEAQ (reference sequence). J was trimmed by 3 bases and V by 11 bases; bases with no gene match: 8. The CDR3 has 14 amino acids. CDR3 protein: CAFPGLANTDTQYF. The CDR3 nucleotides read TGTGCCTTTCCGGGACTAGCGAATACAGATACGCAGTATTTT.

The chain carries TRBV7-9 and TRBJ1-5, with D uncertain. This CDR3 has 13 residues. V gave up 5 bases and J gave up 8 bases, with 13 bases separating them. The germline V gene has CDR1 SEHNR and CDR2 FQNEAQ (reference sequence). This CDR3 is CASSPGGEKPQHF. CDR3 DNA sequence: TGTGCCAGCAGCCCCGGCGGAGAGAAGCCCCAGCATTTT.

The chain carries TRBV27 and TRBJ1-2, with a weak D call TRBD1 (6 bases). Germline V gene lookup returns CDR1 MNHEY and CDR2 SMNVEV (reference sequence). Trimming took off 5 bases at V and 7 bases at J, with 23 bases between the two ends. This CDR3 region has 16 residues. For the CDR3, the DNA is TGTGCCAGCAGTCACCGCGGCGATTGGGGGCCGGGTGGCTACACCTTC. Protein: CASSHRGDWGPGGYTF.

The chain links TRBV29-1 to TRBJ2-5; 7 bases agree with TRBD1. The better agreement between TRBJ2-7 and the DNA end casts doubt on the J call. Germline lookup yields CDR1 SQVTM and CDR2 ANQGSEA. The CDR3 consists of 13 residues. The CDR3 here is CSARDSGVYEQYF. The DNA for the CDR3 is TGCAGCGCTCGGGACAGTGGTGTCTACGAGCAGTACTTC.

The sample holds one count of this clone. Relative to the germline gene, one junction end is altered; a read error may explain this. The rearrangement links TRBV7-9 to TRBJ1-2; the match to TRBD1 covers 9 bases. This CDR3 contains 14 residues. Germline lookup yields CDR1 SEHNR and CDR2 FQNEAQ (reference sequence). CDR3 residues: CSSSLTGGGYGYTF. Written as DNA, the CDR3 is TGTTCCAGCAGCCTAACAGGGGGCGGGTATGGCTACACCTTC. Looking up the rest from reference TRBV7-9 and TRBJ1-2 gives the full variable domain: DTGVSQNPRHKITKRGQNVTFRCDPISEHNRLYWYRQTLGQGPEFLTYFQNEAQLEKSRLLSDRFSAERPKGSFSTLEIQRTEQGDSAMYLCSSSLTGGGYGYTFGSGTRLTVV.

This chain uses TRBV15 with TRBJ2-7, with D possibly TRBD1 on 6 matching bases. The germline CDR1 and CDR2 sequences are LNHNV and YYDKDF (reference sequence). The CDR3 is 15 amino acids. The V end was cut by 1 base, the J end by 3 bases, with 13 bases between. CDR3 nucleotides: TGTGCCACCAGCAGAGTTATAGGACAGAGCTACGAGCAGTACTTC. Translating it yields CATSRVIGQSYEQYF.

The CDR3 here is CASSLVLGRETQYF. The CDR3 region has the DNA TGTGCCAGCAGCTTAGTACTAGGGCGAGAGACCCAGTACTTC. The chain carries TRBV7-9 and TRBJ2-5; a possible D gene is TRBD2 (5 bases). The CDR3 is made up of 14 amino acids. With 1 base removed from V and 4 bases from J, the gap between germline ends came to 10 bases. CDR1 and CDR2 from the germline V gene are SEHNR and FQNEAQ (reference sequence).

The chain links TRBV11-3 to TRBJ1-1; tentative D call: TRBD1 (6 bases). The CDR3 has 13 amino acids. Trimming pared 5 bases from V and 3 bases from J, leaving 10 bases between. The germline CDR1 and CDR2 sequences are SGHNT and YENEEA. This CDR3 is CASSRGGYTEAFF. The CDR3 coding sequence is TGTGCCAGCAGCCGAGGGGGTTACACTGAAGCTTTCTTT.

The rearrangement joins TRBV18 to TRBJ2-1; the D gene is possibly TRBD2 (7 bases). V was cut by 3 bases and J by 0 bases, with 12 bases left in between. Germline V CDR1 and CDR2: KGHSH, LQKENI. This CDR3 region has 16 residues. The CDR3 bases are TGTGCCAGCTCACCTAGGGGGGGCGACTCCTACAATGAGCAGTTCTTC. This codes for CASSPRGGDSYNEQFF.

This clone appeared a single time. In DNA, the CDR3 is TGTGCCTGGAGCGTAACAGGTGATAGCAATCAGCCCCAGCATTTT. As protein: CAWSVTGDSNQPQHF. The chain employs TRBV30 and TRBJ1-5; D may be TRBD1 (5 bases). Germline values: CDR1 GTSNPN, CDR2 SVGIG (reference sequence). Trimming stripped 3 bases from V and 0 bases from J, with 12 bases between. This CDR3 is 15 amino acids long.

J is TRBJ2-6 and V is TRBV14; 10 bases fit TRBD1. The CDR3 has 19 amino acids. Germline V lookup: CDR1 SGHDN, CDR2 FVKESK. The ends lost 0 bases at V and 2 bases at J; junction bases unmatched: 7. CDR3 DNA sequence: TGTGCCAGCAGCCAAGAACGACAGGGGGCATTTGCTGGGGCCAACGTCCTGACTTTC. It yields the protein CASSQERQGAFAGANVLTF.

V gene TRBV4-3 combines with J gene TRBJ2-1; 12 bases map to TRBD1. The CDR3 has 18 residues. Germline CDR1 is LGHNA and CDR2 is YSLEER. The V segment lost 4 bases and the J segment 7 bases; nucleotides outside the gene matches: 14. This CDR3 is CASSRKIPGQGAINEQFF. The CDR3, as DNA: TGCGCCAGCAGCCGAAAGATTCCGGGACAGGGGGCTATTAATGAGCAGTTCTTC.

The chain combines TRBV18 with TRBJ2-3, with TRBD2 matching over 8 bases. The germline V gene encodes CDR1 KGHSH and CDR2 LQKENI. J lost 3 bases, V lost 3 bases, and 2 bases had no gene match. This CDR3 region has 14 residues. The CDR3 is CASSPSGGTDTQYF. The CDR3 DNA follows: TGTGCCAGCTCACCCAGCGGGGGTACAGATACGCAGTATTTT.

The V call is TRBV2, the J call TRBJ2-5; 9 bases line up with TRBD2. Near its end, the DNA agrees better with TRBJ2-7, so the J call may be wrong. This CDR3 is built from 13 residues. Per the germline V gene, CDR1 is SNHLY and CDR2 is FYNNEI. The CDR3 sequence: CASSTSGPYEQYF. The CDR3 nucleotides are TGTGCCAGCAGTACTAGCGGGCCTTACGAGCAGTACTTC.

This clone was recorded a few times. V is TRBV28 and J is TRBJ2-7; 10 positions match TRBD1. This CDR3 has 15 amino acids. V trimming: 4 bases; J trimming: 6 bases; junction bases outside the gene matches: 9. Germline-derived CDR1 and CDR2 are MDHEN and SYDVKM. The CDR3 loop is CASSYLGTGVGEQYF. The DNA of the CDR3 is TGTGCCAGCAGTTACCTCGGGACAGGGGTAGGCGAGCAGTACTTC.